This T cell receptor (beta chain) is from a study of Graves' ophthalmopathy and Graves' hyperthyroidism. This clonotype was found many times. Antigen unknown. This CDR3 is 15 amino acids long. Trimming took 6 bases from V and 13 from J; bases not matched to a gene: 17. CDR1 is MNHEY, CDR2 SVGEGT, per germline. Beta-chain TCR CDR3 regions were amplified from RNA transcripts. HTBI primers served in a first-round RT-PCR, which a second-round multiplex PCR followed. Via MiXCR, TCRdb re-called the multiplex PCR reads, giving one row per CDR3 protein. The sample contains around 340,000 distinct CDR3 sequences, roughly 17% of which appear only once. Ophthalmopathic donors had moderate-to-severe activity, CAS ≥3 and NOSPECS ≥4, with disease that had lasted under 3 months. Fresh peripheral blood, over 9.5 ml, was the PBMC source. Study results and caveats: Blood was where most expanded thyroid clonotypes above 0.001 frequency also turned up.

This TCR was recovered from an adult man with Graves' ophthalmopathy. Source material: peripheral blood. This chain joins TRBV6-2 or TRBV6-3 and TRBJ1-1, with TRBD1 matching 10 bases. CDR3 DNA: TGTGCCAGCAGCCCTTGGGGACAGGGGCTCTCCGAATGTTTCTTT. It codes for CASSPWGQGLSECFF.